This entry concerns a single T cell receptor beta chain. Its specificity is not known. Donors sampled were nominally healthy, though unrecorded immune exposures were likely. This specimen comes from a study of cytomegalovirus exposure and HLA in healthy donors. Study-level background: A previous analysis identified approximately 120 million unique TCR beta sequences derived from some 200 million T cells.

Germline CDR1 reads SNHLY; CDR2 reads FYNNEI. The CDR3 has 14 residues. V lost 5 bases, J lost 10 bases, and 11 bases stayed unmatched. Study results and caveats: A later analysis linked a missense DCLRE1C variant to TCR beta V- and J-gene trimming.

PCR used 60 Vbeta primers and 13 Jbeta primers. Produced via immunoSEQ multiplex PCR; TCRdb's table is partial and in-frame only. This table has some 200,000 clones, roughly four fifths appearing once. The clonotype was recovered from a woman in her thirties or forties in good health and CMV-seronegative. The rearrangement joins TRBV2 to TRBJ2-1; TRBD2 matches at 7 bases. Sequences were obtained from PBMCs. The CDR3 protein is CASSRTRELGEQFF. In DNA form, the CDR3 reads TGTGCCAGCAGTCGGACTAGGGAGTTGGGGGAGCAGTTCTTC.